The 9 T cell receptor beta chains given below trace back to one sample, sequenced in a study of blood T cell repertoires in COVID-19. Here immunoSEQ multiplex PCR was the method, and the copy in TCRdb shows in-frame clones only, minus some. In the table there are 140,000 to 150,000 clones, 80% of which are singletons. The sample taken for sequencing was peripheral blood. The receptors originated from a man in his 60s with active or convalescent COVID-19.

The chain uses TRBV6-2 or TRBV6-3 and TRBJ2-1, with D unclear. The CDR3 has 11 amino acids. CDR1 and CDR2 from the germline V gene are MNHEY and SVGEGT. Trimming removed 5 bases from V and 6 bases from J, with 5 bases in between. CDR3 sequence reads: CASSIFNEQFF. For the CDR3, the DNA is TGTGCCAGCAGTATATTCAATGAGCAGTTCTTC.

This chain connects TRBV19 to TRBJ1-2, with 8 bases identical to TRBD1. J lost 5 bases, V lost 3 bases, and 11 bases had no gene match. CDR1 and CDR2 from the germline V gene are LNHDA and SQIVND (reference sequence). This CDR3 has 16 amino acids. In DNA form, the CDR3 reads TGTGCCAGTAGTATGCAGGGGGCGCGGAGGGGGTATGGCTACACCTTC. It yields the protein CASSMQGARRGYGYTF.

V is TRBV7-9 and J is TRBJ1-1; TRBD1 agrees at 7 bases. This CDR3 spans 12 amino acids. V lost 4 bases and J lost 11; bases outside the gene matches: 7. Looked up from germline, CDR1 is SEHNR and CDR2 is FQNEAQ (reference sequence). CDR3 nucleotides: TGTGCCAGCAGCTATACAGGGGCTGGGGCTTTCTTT. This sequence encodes CASSYTGAGAFF.

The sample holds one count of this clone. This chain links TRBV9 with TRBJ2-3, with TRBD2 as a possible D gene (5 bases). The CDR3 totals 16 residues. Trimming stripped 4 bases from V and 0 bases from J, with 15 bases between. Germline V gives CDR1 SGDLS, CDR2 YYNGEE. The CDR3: CASSQNGISSTDTQYF. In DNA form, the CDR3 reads TGTGCCAGCAGCCAAAACGGGATTTCTAGCACAGATACGCAGTATTTT. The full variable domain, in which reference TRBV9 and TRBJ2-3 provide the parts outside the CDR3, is DSGVTQTPKHLITATGQRVTLRCSPRSGDLSVYWYQQSLDQGLQFLIQYYNGEERAKGNILERFSAQQFPDLHSELNLSSLELGDSALYFCASSQNGISSTDTQYFGPGTRLTVL.

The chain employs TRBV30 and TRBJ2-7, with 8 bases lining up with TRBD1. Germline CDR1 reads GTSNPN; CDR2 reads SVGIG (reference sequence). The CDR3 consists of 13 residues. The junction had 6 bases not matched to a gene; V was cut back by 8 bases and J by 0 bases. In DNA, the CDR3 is TGTGCCAGCGGACAGGGTATCTCCTACGAGCAGTACTTC. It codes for CASGQGISYEQYF. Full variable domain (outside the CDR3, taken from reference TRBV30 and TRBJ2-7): SQTIHQWPATLVQPVGSPLSLECTVEGTSNPNLYWYRQAAGRGLQLLFYSVGIGQISSEVPQNLSASRPQDRQFILSSKKLLLSDSGFYLCASGQGISYEQYFGPGTRLTVT.

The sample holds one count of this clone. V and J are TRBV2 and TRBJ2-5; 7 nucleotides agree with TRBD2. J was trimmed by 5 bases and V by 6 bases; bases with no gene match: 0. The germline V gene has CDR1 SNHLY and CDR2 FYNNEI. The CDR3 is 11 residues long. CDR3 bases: TGTGCCAGCAGGGGGGGGGAGACCCAGTACTTC. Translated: CASRGGETQYF.

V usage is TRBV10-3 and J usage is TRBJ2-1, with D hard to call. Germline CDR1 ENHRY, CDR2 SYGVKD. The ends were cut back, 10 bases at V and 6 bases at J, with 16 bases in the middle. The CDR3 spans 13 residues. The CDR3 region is CATLVENTNEQFF. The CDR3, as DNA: TGTGCCACTCTGGTTGAAAACACCAATGAGCAGTTCTTC.

CDR3 sequence: CASSATSGRAYEQYF. In nucleotides, the CDR3 is TGTGCCAGTAGTGCCACTAGCGGGAGGGCCTACGAGCAGTACTTC. The chain is built from TRBV19 and TRBJ2-7, with 13 bases fitting TRBD2. The germline gives CDR1 LNHDA, CDR2 SQIVND (reference sequence). The CDR3 loop spans 15 amino acids. With 5 bases clipped from V and 2 bases from J, the junction kept 3 bases outside the gene matches. Combining the CDR3 with reference TRBV19 and TRBJ2-7 gives the whole variable domain DGGITQSPKYLFRKEGQNVTLSCEQNLNHDAMYWYRQDPGQGLRLIYYSQIVNDFQKGDIAEGYSVSREKKESFPLTVTSAQKNPTAFYLCASSATSGRAYEQYFGPGTRLTVT.

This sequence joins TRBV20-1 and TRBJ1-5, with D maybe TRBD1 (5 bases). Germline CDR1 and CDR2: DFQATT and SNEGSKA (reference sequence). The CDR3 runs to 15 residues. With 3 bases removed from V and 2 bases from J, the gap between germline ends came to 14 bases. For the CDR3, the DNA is TGCAGTGCTAGTGGCGGGGGTGATGGCAATCAGCCCCAGCATTTT. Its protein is CSASGGGDGNQPQHF.